This T cell receptor beta chain was identified in a study of blood T cell repertoires in COVID-19. The wider study: COVID-19 samples collected from the United States, Italy and Spain covered acute and convalescent phases. Sources were T cells, B-cell-depleted T cells, or PBMCs; the material itself was cDNA or gDNA.

Germline CDR1 SGHRS, CDR2 YFSETQ. CDR3 length: 14 amino acids. Trimming shortened V by 0 bases and J by 4 bases, and 11 bases separated the two germline ends. In the source study's methods: Estimated nucleated cell counts came from reference gene primer amplification. Assay used: immunoSEQ multiplex PCR; TCRdb lists only in-frame clones, some missing. V and J calls and clone size are as listed in that table; D and trimming were resolved from the DNA. The repertoire holds fewer than 300,000 clones, with over 80% as singletons. This sequence originates from a woman in her 70s with active or convalescent COVID-19. The J gene is TRBJ2-7, the V gene TRBV5-1; possible D gene TRBD1, 7 bases. The sequenced material came from peripheral blood. The CDR3 region has the DNA TGCGCCAGCAGCTTGGTACAGGGGAGGTACGAGCAGTACTTC. Translated: CASSLVQGRYEQYF.